This is a list of T cell receptor beta chains from one sample in a study of cytomegalovirus exposure and HLA in healthy donors. Assay used: immunoSEQ multiplex PCR; TCRdb lists only in-frame clones, some missing. The sample lists some 150,000 clones, roughly 80% occurring once. Material: PBMCs. The receptors originated from a woman in her thirties or forties in good health and CMV-seropositive. Each CDR3 is given with its conserved first and last residue. The D gene is left open where the match is weak. For some rows the clone size is stated as once, few or many, or as a class when expanded; others skip it.

NA,NA,15,TRBJ2-4,TRBV9,CASSVGATTENIQYF,TGTGCCAGCAGCGTAGGAGCGACTACCGAAAACATTCAGTACTTC
NA,NA,15,TRBJ1-6,TRBV6-4,CASSDSGGSNSPLHF,TGTGCCAGCAGTGACTCGGGGGGGTCGAATTCACCCCTCCACTTT
NA,NA,15,TRBJ2-3,TRBV5-4,CASSYSLTRTDTQYF,TGTGCCAGCAGCTACTCCCTGACTCGCACAGATACGCAGTATTTT
NA,TRBD2,13,TRBJ2-3,TRBV9,CATSSGNTDTQYF,TGTGCCACCTCTAGCGGTAACACAGATACGCAGTATTTT
NA,TRBD1,14,TRBJ2-7,TRBV5-1,CASSSGQGANEQYF,TGCGCCAGCAGCTCGGGACAGGGGGCGAACGAGCAGTACTTC
NA,TRBD2,15,TRBJ2-7,TRBV28,CASTGLREGSYEQYF,TGTGCCAGCACAGGTTTGCGGGAGGGCTCCTACGAGCAGTACTTC
NA,NA,15,TRBJ2-3,TRBV10-1,CASSEGGSSTDTQYF,TGCGCCAGCAGTGAGGGAGGCTCTAGCACAGATACGCAGTATTTT
once,TRBD2,17,TRBJ2-5,TRBV10-3,CAISELPGTSGRETQYF,TGTGCCATCAGTGAGTTACCAGGGACTAGCGGGAGAGAGACCCAGTACTTC
NA,NA,16,TRBJ2-7,TRBV2,CASSHPNSGGVREQYF,TGTGCCAGCAGTCATCCTAACAGCGGCGGGGTTAGGGAGCAGTACTTC
NA,TRBD1,15,TRBJ2-2,TRBV10-2,CASSGGTGAPGELFF,TGCGCCAGCAGTGGCGGGACAGGGGCCCCCGGGGAGCTGTTTTTT
NA,NA,13,TRBJ1-5,TRBV28,CAGAGSSNQPQHF,TGTGCCGGGGCAGGGTCGAGCAATCAGCCCCAGCATTTT
NA,NA,12,TRBJ2-1,TRBV28,CASSLRGNEQFF,TGTGCCAGCAGTTTAAGGGGCAATGAGCAGTTCTTC
NA,TRBD1,14,TRBJ1-6,TRBV4-3,CASSQGTGNSPLHF,TGCGCCAGCAGCCAAGGGACAGGGAATTCACCCCTCCACTTT
NA,NA,13,TRBJ1-1,TRBV28,CASRPRDNTEAFF,TGTGCCAGCAGACCCAGGGATAACACTGAAGCTTTCTTT
NA,TRBD1,16,TRBJ2-6,TRBV27,CASSWDRVSGANVLTF,TGTGCCAGCAGTTGGGACAGGGTGTCTGGGGCCAACGTCCTGACTTTC
few,NA,14,TRBJ1-1,TRBV5-6,CASSLNSYNTEAFF,TGTGCCAGCAGCTTAAACAGTTATAACACTGAAGCTTTCTTT
NA,TRBD2,18,TRBJ2-7,TRBV4-2,CASSQDLGFRLAGYEQYF,TGTGCCAGCAGCCAAGATCTGGGTTTTCGACTAGCGGGTTACGAGCAGTACTTC
NA,TRBD2,16,TRBJ2-1,TRBV30,CASKIIAGEGYNEQFF,TGTGCCAGTAAAATTATAGCGGGAGAGGGGTACAATGAGCAGTTCTTC
NA,NA,18,TRBJ1-2,TRBV7-2,CASNGGVGRKNSNYGYTF,TGTGCCAGCAACGGGGGGGTGGGACGGAAGAATTCTAACTATGGCTACACCTTC
NA,TRBD1,16,TRBJ2-3,TRBV5-6,CASSLRTGGFADTQYF,TGTGCCAGCAGCTTAAGGACAGGGGGATTTGCAGATACGCAGTATTTT
NA,TRBD2,15,TRBJ2-7,TRBV6-5,CASRTSSGGTYEQYF,TGTGCCAGCAGGACCTCTAGCGGGGGGACCTACGAGCAGTACTTC
NA,NA,15,TRBJ1-5,TRBV28,CASSLGTLAGEPQHF,TGTGCCAGCAGTTTAGGAACTTTGGCAGGGGAGCCCCAGCATTTT
NA,TRBD2,15,TRBJ2-7,TRBV7-9,CASSRLAGVVYEQYF,TGTGCCAGCAGCAGATTAGCGGGGGTCGTATACGAGCAGTACTTC
few,TRBD2,15,TRBJ2-1,TRBV7-3,CASSFRLASYNEQFF,TGTGCCAGCAGCTTCCGACTAGCGAGCTACAATGAGCAGTTCTTC
NA,TRBD2,16,TRBJ2-3,TRBV7-9,CASRLALAGGPDTQYF,TGTGCCAGCAGATTGGCACTAGCGGGGGGGCCCGACACGCAGTATTTT
NA,NA,17,TRBJ2-5,TRBV19,CASSIELTVRLQETQYF,TGTGCCAGTAGTATCGAGTTAACAGTACGGCTCCAAGAGACCCAGTACTTC
NA,NA,16,TRBJ2-1,TRBV7-6,CASTPVGGAGYNEQFF,TGTGCCAGCACCCCAGTAGGAGGGGCGGGCTACAATGAGCAGTTCTTC
NA,NA,16,TRBJ2-1,TRBV19,CASSMGAGVMYNEQFF,TGTGCCAGTAGTATGGGGGCGGGAGTTATGTACAATGAGCAGTTCTTC